Shown below are 5 T cell receptor beta chains from a single sample sequenced in a study of OX40 agonist ivuxolimab in advanced cancers. Data came from immunoSEQ multiplex PCR; TCRdb stores just in-frame clones and leaves some out. The data show 95,000 to 150,000 clones, roughly 92% seen once. Specimen: CD4+ or CD8+ T cells sorted from blood, collected in a trial of the OX40 agonist ivuxolimab. These receptors all stem from an adult with an advanced solid tumor such as melanoma, head and neck, liver or kidney cancer.

V is TRBV28 and J is TRBJ1-1; 7 nucleotides agree with TRBD1. There are 15 residues in the CDR3. V gave up 6 bases and J gave up 3 bases; unmatched junction bases: 10. Germline CDR1 reads MDHEN; CDR2 reads SYDVKM. CDR3 nucleotides: TGTGCCAGCAGAATCCCACAGGGGAGGGACACTGAAGCTTTCTTT. The encoded protein is CASRIPQGRDTEAFF.

The V gene is TRBV28, the J gene TRBJ1-5; no clear D. Trimming shortened V by 9 bases and J by 9 bases, and 21 bases separated the two germline ends. The length of the CDR3 is 14 residues. CDR1 and CDR2 (germline): MDHEN, SYDVKM. CDR3 sequence (DNA): TGTGCCAGTTCAACCAGAGTTAGCCCGGGGCCCCAGCATTTT. It yields the protein CASSTRVSPGPQHF.

This clone was seen once. The rearrangement links TRBV11-1 to TRBJ2-7; 7 bases match TRBD1. V shed 4 bases and J 2 bases; nucleotides not matched to a gene: 2. CDR3 length: 13 residues. In germline, CDR1 is SGHAT, CDR2 FQDESV (reference sequence). CDR3 sequence reads: CASSSTGTYEQYF. In DNA form, the CDR3 reads TGTGCCAGCAGCTCGACAGGGACCTACGAGCAGTACTTC.

The gene calls are TRBV11-2 and TRBJ2-5; 7 positions agree with TRBD2. Gene TRBJ2-7 matches the end of the DNA better, so the J call may be wrong. This CDR3 has 15 amino acids. The germline V gene has CDR1 SGHAT and CDR2 FQNNGV. Here the CDR3 reads CASSLGGTTPYEQYF. CDR3 nucleotide sequence: TGTGCCAGCAGCTTAGGGGGGACTACCCCCTACGAGCAGTACTTC.

The CDR3 sequence: CASRRDTQETQYF. In nucleotides, the CDR3 is TGTGCCAGCAGACGGGACACCCAAGAGACCCAGTACTTC. V and J are TRBV6-5 and TRBJ2-5; TRBD1 might be the D (6 bases). Germline V gives CDR1 MNHEY, CDR2 SVGAGI. CDR3 length equals 13 residues. Deletions cut 6 bases from V and 1 base from J, with 9 bases between.